This is a list of T cell receptor beta chains from one sample in a study of blood T cell repertoires in COVID-19. The repertoire was sequenced with immunoSEQ multiplex PCR; TCRdb's copy has only in-frame clones and lacks some. The table lists 85,000 to 95,000 clones, 86% of them singletons. Sequencing was carried out using peripheral blood. These receptors all come from a human donor in a cohort sampled during active COVID-19. CDR3s include the opening cysteine and the closing phenylalanine or tryptophan. The D gene is left open where the match is weak. Expanded clones get a size class; other rows say once, few or many, or leave the size out.

J gene,V gene,D gene,clone size,CDR3 DNA,CDR3 protein
TRBJ2-5,TRBV7-6,NA,NA,TGTGCCAGCAGCCCAGGGCGGGAACACATAGGAGAGACCCAGTACTTC,CASSPGREHIGETQYF
TRBJ2-1,TRBV4-3,NA,NA,TGCGCCAGCAGCCAAGAGGATCAGGTGGATAGGGAGCAGTTCTTC,CASSQEDQVDREQFF
TRBJ1-2,TRBV15,NA,NA,TGTGCCACCAGCAGAGAGCGGGGGGGGGACTATGGCTACACCTTC,CATSRERGGDYGYTF
TRBJ2-3,TRBV13,TRBD2,NA,TGTGCCAGCAGCTTAGGGGGTAGCGGGGACCCCACAGATACGCAGTATTTT,CASSLGGSGDPTDTQYF
TRBJ2-7,TRBV11-2,TRBD1,NA,TGTGCCAGCAGCTTAGTTCATGCAGGGGGCTCCTACGAGCAGTACTTC,CASSLVHAGGSYEQYF
TRBJ2-5,TRBV5-6,NA,NA,TGTGCCAGCAGAGGCGGGGAGACCCAGTACTTC,CASRGGETQYF
TRBJ1-5,TRBV30,NA,few,TGTGCCTGGAGCGAGCCGGACAGAGGCAATCAGCCCCAGCATTTT,CAWSEPDRGNQPQHF
TRBJ2-1,TRBV7-9,TRBD1,NA,TGTGCCAGCAGCTTTGCCGGGACAGGGAACGTGGGTGAGCAGTTCTTC,CASSFAGTGNVGEQFF
TRBJ2-2,TRBV7-2,NA,NA,TGTGCCAGCAGCTTAGCGCGAATCACCGGGGAGCTGTTTTTT,CASSLARITGELFF
TRBJ1-1,TRBV5-4,NA,NA,TGTGCCAGCAGCTTGGCCCGGAACACTGAAGCTTTCTTT,CASSLARNTEAFF
TRBJ2-5,TRBV2,TRBD2,NA,TGTGCCAGCCAACCGGGACTATCCCAAGAGACCCAGTACTTC,CASQPGLSQETQYF
TRBJ2-5,TRBV9,TRBD2,NA,TGTGCCAGCAGCGTAAGTTCACTAGCGGCAGGAGAGACCCAGTACTTC,CASSVSSLAAGETQYF
TRBJ2-1,TRBV10-3,TRBD1,NA,TGTGCCATCAGTATAGGACAGGCCCTCCGCAATGAGCAGTTCTTC,CAISIGQALRNEQFF
TRBJ1-6,TRBV6-5,NA,NA,TGTGCCAGCAGCGGCTTTGGGGAGTCACCCCTCCACTTT,CASSGFGESPLHF
TRBJ1-5,TRBV4-1,TRBD1,NA,TGCGCCAGCAGCCTTGACCCGGGAGGGGGCGGCAATCAGCCCCAGCATTTT,CASSLDPGGGGNQPQHF
TRBJ2-5,TRBV5-4,TRBD1,NA,TGTGCCAGCAGCCAGGACAGGTTCCAAGAGACCCAGTACTTC,CASSQDRFQETQYF
TRBJ1-6,TRBV19,NA,NA,TGTGCCAGCTCGGGAGAACAGAGCTCCTATAATTCACCCCTCCACTTT,CASSGEQSSYNSPLHF
TRBJ1-1,TRBV10-2,TRBD1,NA,TGCGCCAGCAGTGAGACAGGGACAGGGGGCTTTAGAGGCACTGAAGCTTTCTTT,CASSETGTGGFRGTEAFF
TRBJ2-1,TRBV19,NA,NA,TGTGCCAGTAACCCTGGGGGACTGCAGCAGTTCTTC,CASNPGGLQQFF
TRBJ2-7,TRBV6-2/TRBV6-3,NA,NA,TGTGCCAGCAGTTACGGGCTAGCTGAGCCCTACGAGCAGTACTTC,CASSYGLAEPYEQYF
TRBJ2-3,TRBV14,NA,NA,TGTGCCAGCAGCCGCGCGGGGCTAGATACGCAGTATTTT,CASSRAGLDTQYF
TRBJ2-7,TRBV12-3/TRBV12-4,TRBD1,NA,TGTGCCAGCAAACGGACAGGGTGGGAGCAGTACTTC,CASKRTGWEQYF
TRBJ2-3,TRBV10-3,NA,NA,TGTGCCATCAGTGAATACGAAACTAGCACAGATACGCAGTATTTT,CAISEYETSTDTQYF
TRBJ2-7,TRBV13,TRBD1,NA,TGTGCCAGCAGCTGGACAGGGGAAAACTACGAGCAGTACTTC,CASSWTGENYEQYF
TRBJ1-1,TRBV28,NA,NA,TGTGCCAGCAGTTTATGGGGAGGGAACACTGAAGCTTTCTTT,CASSLWGGNTEAFF
TRBJ2-2,TRBV7-9,TRBD1,once,TGTGCCAGCAGCACACGTCCCGGGACAGGGCACACCGGGGAGCTGTTTTTT,CASSTRPGTGHTGELFF
TRBJ2-3,TRBV6-5,NA,NA,TGTGCCAGCAGTTACTCGGTACAGGGCTACGCAGATACGCAGTATTTT,CASSYSVQGYADTQYF
TRBJ2-6,TRBV5-1,NA,once,TGCGCCAGCAGCTTGGGGTGGCTCTCTGGGGCCAACGTCCTGACTTTC,CASSLGWLSGANVLTF
TRBJ2-7,TRBV11-2,NA,NA,TGTGCCAGCAGCTTGGGGGGCGGGAGAGCTGGTGAGCAGTACTTC,CASSLGGGRAGEQYF
TRBJ2-3,TRBV6-2/TRBV6-3,TRBD1,NA,TGTGCCAGCAGTTATGGACAGGAGGCAGATACGCAGTATTTT,CASSYGQEADTQYF
TRBJ1-1,TRBV27,NA,NA,TGTGCCAGCAGTTCCTCGACGACGGGGAACACTGAAGCTTTCTTT,CASSSSTTGNTEAFF
TRBJ1-2,TRBV9,NA,few,TGTGCCAGCAGCGGACAGACTAACTATGGCTACACCTTC,CASSGQTNYGYTF
TRBJ2-7,TRBV7-8,NA,medium-sized,TGTGCCAGCAGCCCCAGCGGCTCCTACGAGCAGTACTTC,CASSPSGSYEQYF
TRBJ2-7,TRBV29-1,NA,few,TGCAGCGTTGAGGTGGCGTATTCGACATTTGCGGAGCAGTACTTC,CSVEVAYSTFAEQYF
TRBJ1-5,TRBV15,NA,NA,TGTGCCACCAGCGACGACAGGACCAATCAGCCCCAGCATTTT,CATSDDRTNQPQHF
TRBJ2-3,TRBV28,TRBD2,NA,TGTGCCAGCAGTCCCCCAGCGGGAGATCGCACAGATACGCAGTATTTT,CASSPPAGDRTDTQYF
TRBJ2-5,TRBV7-9,NA,NA,TGTGCCAGCACCCCGAGAGGGGGGGCCCCAGAGACCCAGTACTTC,CASTPRGGAPETQYF
TRBJ2-3,TRBV7-3,TRBD2,NA,TGTGCCAGCAGCATAGGGACTAGGAATAAAGATACGCAGTATTTT,CASSIGTRNKDTQYF
TRBJ2-1,TRBV30,TRBD2,NA,TGTGCCTGGACCCCGTTGGGGCTCACTAGCGGGAGCTCCTACAATGAGCAGTTCTTC,CAWTPLGLTSGSSYNEQFF
TRBJ2-6,TRBV28,NA,NA,TGTGCCAGCAGGGGGACCGCGGGGACTGGGGCCAACGTCCTGACTTTC,CASRGTAGTGANVLTF
TRBJ2-7,TRBV2,NA,NA,TGTGCCAGCAGTGAGGGGCCAGGACCCTCCTACGAGCAGTACTTC,CASSEGPGPSYEQYF
TRBJ2-2,TRBV5-5,TRBD2,NA,TGTGCCAGCAGCTTACTAGCGGGGGGTACCGGGGAGCTGTTTTTT,CASSLLAGGTGELFF
TRBJ1-4,TRBV3-1/TRBV3-2,NA,NA,TGTGCCAGCAGCCGCGGATACAGTAGACAGCGTAATGAAAAACTGTTTTTT,CASSRGYSRQRNEKLFF
TRBJ2-3,TRBV6-2/TRBV6-3,TRBD1,NA,TGTGCCAGCAGTTACAAGACAGGGGTTTACACAGATACGCAGTATTTT,CASSYKTGVYTDTQYF
TRBJ2-3,TRBV11-2,NA,once,TGTGCCAGCAGCGTGTCGGGAACAAGCACAGATACGCAGTATTTT,CASSVSGTSTDTQYF
TRBJ1-2,TRBV21-1,NA,NA,TGTGCCAGCCTAAAGGGGGTCCGCGGCGGCTACACCTTC,CASLKGVRGGYTF
TRBJ2-1,TRBV29-1,TRBD2,NA,TGCAGCGTTGATTCTAGCGGGGTGGCCAATGAGCAGTTCTTC,CSVDSSGVANEQFF
TRBJ2-6,TRBV6-6,NA,NA,TGTGCCAGCATCAATTCGGGCTCTGGGGCCAACGTCCTGACTTTC,CASINSGSGANVLTF
TRBJ1-1,TRBV4-3,TRBD1,NA,TGCGCCAGCAGCCAGGGACAGTACACTGAAGCTTTCTTT,CASSQGQYTEAFF
TRBJ2-1,TRBV5-5,NA,NA,TGTGCCAGCAGCTTGGGCGGGGCAGCCCGTAATGAGCAGTTCTTC,CASSLGGAARNEQFF